The clone carrying this T cell receptor (beta chain) was counted a single time. The antigen is not known. This entry is derived from a study of cytomegalovirus exposure and HLA in healthy donors. Study-wide results and caveats: The majority of TCR sequences were rare, yet some public TCRs appeared in many donors. The classifier was said to identify cytomegalovirus status with high specificity and sensitivity. More than 150 TCR beta chains were listed as cytomegalovirus-associated. In vitro confirmation showed three CMV-associated chains to be CMV antigen specific.

Germline V gene data show CDR1 as LGHNA and CDR2 as YNFKEQ. Trimming took 1 base from V and 4 from J, leaving 13 bases between them. The CDR3 contains 15 residues. Clones were sequenced by immunoSEQ multiplex PCR, and TCRdb holds only the in-frame ones, with some missing. The sample holds about 250,000 clones, more than 75% seen once. The sequence was obtained from a man between 18 and 29 years old in good health and CMV-seropositive. Sequencing input: PBMCs. This sequence joins TRBV4-2 and TRBJ1-2, with D possibly TRBD1 on 5 matching bases. CDR3 in amino acids: CASSQGKGTAYGYTF. The CDR3 DNA reads TGTGCCAGCAGCCAAGGAAAAGGGACCGCCTATGGCTACACCTTC.